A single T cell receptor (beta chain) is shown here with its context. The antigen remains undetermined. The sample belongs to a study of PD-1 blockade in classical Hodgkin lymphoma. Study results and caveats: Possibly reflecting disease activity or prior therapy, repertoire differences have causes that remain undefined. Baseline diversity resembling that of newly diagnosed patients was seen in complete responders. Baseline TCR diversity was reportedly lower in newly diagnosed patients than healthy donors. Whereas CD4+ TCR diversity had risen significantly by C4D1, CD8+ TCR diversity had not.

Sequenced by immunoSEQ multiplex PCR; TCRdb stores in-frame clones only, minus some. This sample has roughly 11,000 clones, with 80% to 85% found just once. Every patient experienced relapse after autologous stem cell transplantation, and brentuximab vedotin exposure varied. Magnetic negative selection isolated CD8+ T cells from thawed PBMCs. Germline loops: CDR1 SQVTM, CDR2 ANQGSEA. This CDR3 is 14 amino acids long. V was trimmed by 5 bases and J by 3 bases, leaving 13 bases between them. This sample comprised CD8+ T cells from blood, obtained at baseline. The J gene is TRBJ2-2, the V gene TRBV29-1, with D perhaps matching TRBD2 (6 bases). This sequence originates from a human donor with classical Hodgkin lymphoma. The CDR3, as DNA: TGCAGCGTTAGGGGACTCACATACACCGGGGAGCTGTTTTTT. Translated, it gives CSVRGLTYTGELFF.